This record concerns one T cell receptor (beta chain) sequence. The germline gives CDR1 SGHTA, CDR2 FQGNSA. Trimming cost V 0 bases and J 5 bases, with 7 bases left between them. This CDR3 region has 13 residues. This specimen belongs to a study of T cell responses to AZD1222 COVID-19 vaccine. Produced via immunoSEQ multiplex PCR; TCRdb's table is partial and in-frame only. The profile covers some 160,000 clones, with roughly 86% appearing a single time and roughly 5.5% taken by the ten largest. The specimen comprised peripheral blood, sampled on day 0 of AZD1222 vaccination. The chain is built from TRBV7-2 and TRBJ2-5; maybe TRBD2 (5 bases). This TCR was sampled from an adult in good health. In nucleotides, the CDR3 is TGTGCCAGCAGCTTAGCGCGGAGGGAGACCCAGTACTTC. This sequence encodes CASSLARRETQYF. Full variable domain (rest looked up from reference TRBV7-2 and TRBJ2-5): GAGVSQSPSNKVTEKGKDVELRCDPISGHTALYWYRQSLGQGLEFLIYFQGNSAPDKSGLPSDRFSAERTGGSVSTLTIQRTQQEDSAVYLCASSLARRETQYFGPGTRLLVL.